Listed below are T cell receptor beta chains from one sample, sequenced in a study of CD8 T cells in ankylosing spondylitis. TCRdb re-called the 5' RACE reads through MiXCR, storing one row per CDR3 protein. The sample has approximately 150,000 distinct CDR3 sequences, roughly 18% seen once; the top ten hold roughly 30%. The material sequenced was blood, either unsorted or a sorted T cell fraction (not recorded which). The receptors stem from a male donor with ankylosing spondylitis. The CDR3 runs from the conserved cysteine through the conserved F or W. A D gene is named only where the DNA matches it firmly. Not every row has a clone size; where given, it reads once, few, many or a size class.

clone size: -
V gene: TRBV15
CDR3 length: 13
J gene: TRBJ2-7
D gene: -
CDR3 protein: CATRPKQNYEQYF
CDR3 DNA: TGTGCCACCAGGCCAAAACAGAACTACGAGCAGTACTTC

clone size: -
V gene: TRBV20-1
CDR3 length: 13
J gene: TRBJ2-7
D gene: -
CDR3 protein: CSAPPRDFYEQYF
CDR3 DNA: TGCAGTGCCCCGCCCCGGGACTTCTACGAGCAGTACTTC

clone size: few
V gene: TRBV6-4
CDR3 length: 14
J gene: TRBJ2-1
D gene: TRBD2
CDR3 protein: CASAPRDYDNEQFF
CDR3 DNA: TGTGCCAGTGCCCCCCGGGACTACGACAATGAGCAGTTCTTC

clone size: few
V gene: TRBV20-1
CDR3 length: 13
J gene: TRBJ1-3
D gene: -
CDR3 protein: CSASQWTGNTIYF
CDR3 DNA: TGCAGTGCTAGCCAATGGACTGGAAACACCATATATTTT

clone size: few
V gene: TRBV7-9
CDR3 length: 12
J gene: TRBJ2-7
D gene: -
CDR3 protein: CASSLEPYEQYF
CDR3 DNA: TGTGCCAGCAGCCTAGAACCATACGAGCAGTACTTC

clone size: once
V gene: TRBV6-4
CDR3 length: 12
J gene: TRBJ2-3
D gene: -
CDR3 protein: CASSDSGATQYF
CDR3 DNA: TGTGCCAGCAGTGACTCTGGCGCTACGCAGTATTTT

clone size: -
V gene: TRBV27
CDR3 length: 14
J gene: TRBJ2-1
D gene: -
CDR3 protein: CASSLSSLFNEQFF
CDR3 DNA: TGTGCCAGCAGTTTATCTAGCTTATTTAATGAGCAGTTCTTC

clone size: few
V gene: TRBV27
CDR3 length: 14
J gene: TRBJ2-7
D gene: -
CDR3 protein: CASSSTHSSYEQYF
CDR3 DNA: TGTGCCAGCAGTTCGACTCACAGCTCCTACGAGCAGTACTTC

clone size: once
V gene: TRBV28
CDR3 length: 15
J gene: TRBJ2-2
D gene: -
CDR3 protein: CASSLWGAPTGELFF
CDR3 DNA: TGTGCCAGCAGTTTGTGGGGGGCCCCCACCGGGGAGCTGTTTTTT

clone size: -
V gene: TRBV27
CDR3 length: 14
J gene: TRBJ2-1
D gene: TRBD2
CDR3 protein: CASIAGESYNEQFF
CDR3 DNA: TGTGCCAGCATAGCGGGAGAGTCCTACAATGAGCAGTTCTTC

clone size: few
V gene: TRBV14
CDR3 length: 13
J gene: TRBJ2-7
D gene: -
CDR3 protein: CASSQVVPLQQYF
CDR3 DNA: TGTGCCAGCAGCCAAGTAGTTCCTCTCCAGCAGTACTTC

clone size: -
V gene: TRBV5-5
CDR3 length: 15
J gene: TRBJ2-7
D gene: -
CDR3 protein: CASSLDGTSSYEQYF
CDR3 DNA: TGTGCCAGCAGCTTGGACGGGACAAGCTCCTACGAGCAGTACTTC

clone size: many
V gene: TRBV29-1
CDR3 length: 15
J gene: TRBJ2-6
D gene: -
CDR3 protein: CSVDGGSSGANVLTF
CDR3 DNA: TGCAGCGTTGACGGCGGCAGCTCTGGGGCCAACGTCCTGACTTTC

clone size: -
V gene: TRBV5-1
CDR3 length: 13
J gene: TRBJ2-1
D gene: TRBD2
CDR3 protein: CASSFGREDEQFF
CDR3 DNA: TGCGCCAGCAGCTTCGGGAGGGAGGATGAGCAGTTCTTC

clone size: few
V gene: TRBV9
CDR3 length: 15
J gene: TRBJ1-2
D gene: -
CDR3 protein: CASSASVLSNYGYTF
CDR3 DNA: TGTGCCAGCAGCGCATCTGTGTTATCGAACTATGGCTACACCTTC

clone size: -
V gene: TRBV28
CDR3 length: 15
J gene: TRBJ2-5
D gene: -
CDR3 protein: CASSRLIVSQETQYF
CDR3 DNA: TGTGCCAGCAGCCGTCTCATTGTCTCCCAAGAGACCCAGTACTTC

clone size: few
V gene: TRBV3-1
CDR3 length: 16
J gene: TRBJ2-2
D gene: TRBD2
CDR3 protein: CASSQTSGGNTGELFF
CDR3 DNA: TGTGCCAGCAGCCAGACTAGCGGAGGGAACACCGGGGAGCTGTTTTTT

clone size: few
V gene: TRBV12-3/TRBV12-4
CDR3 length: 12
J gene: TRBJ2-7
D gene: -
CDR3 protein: CASSPLGLEQYF
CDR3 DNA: TGTGCCAGCAGTCCGCTCGGACTCGAGCAGTACTTC

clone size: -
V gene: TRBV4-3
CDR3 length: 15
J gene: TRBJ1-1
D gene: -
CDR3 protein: CASSQDTSLGTEAFF
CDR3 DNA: TGCGCCAGCAGCCAAGACACAAGCTTGGGCACTGAAGCTTTCTTT

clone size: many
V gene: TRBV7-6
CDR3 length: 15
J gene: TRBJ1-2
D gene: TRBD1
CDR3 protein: CASSLARGQGSGYTF
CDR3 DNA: TGTGCCAGCAGCTTAGCGAGGGGACAGGGTAGTGGCTACACCTTC

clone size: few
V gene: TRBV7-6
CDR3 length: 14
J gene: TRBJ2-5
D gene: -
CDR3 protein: CATTPGAGQETQYF
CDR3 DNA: TGTGCCACCACCCCGGGGGCGGGTCAAGAGACCCAGTACTTC

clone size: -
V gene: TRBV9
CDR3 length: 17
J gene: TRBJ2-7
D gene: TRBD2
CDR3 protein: CASSTPLSSGGSYEQYF
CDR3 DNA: TGTGCCAGCAGCACACCCCTCTCTAGCGGGGGCTCCTACGAGCAGTACTTC

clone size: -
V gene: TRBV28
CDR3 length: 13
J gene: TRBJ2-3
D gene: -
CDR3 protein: CASGGMVADTQYF
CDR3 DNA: TGTGCCAGCGGCGGGATGGTGGCAGATACGCAGTATTTT

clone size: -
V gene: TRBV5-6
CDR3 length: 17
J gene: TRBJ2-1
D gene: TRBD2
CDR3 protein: CASSLGIGTSKYNEQFF
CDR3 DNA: TGTGCCAGCAGCCTAGGTATCGGGACTAGCAAATACAATGAGCAGTTCTTC

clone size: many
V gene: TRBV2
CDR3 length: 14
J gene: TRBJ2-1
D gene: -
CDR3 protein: CASIGGRLPNEQFF
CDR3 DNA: TGTGCCAGCATTGGGGGTCGACTACCCAATGAGCAGTTCTTC

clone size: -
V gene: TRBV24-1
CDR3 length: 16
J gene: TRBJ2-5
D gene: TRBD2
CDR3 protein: CATSEGAGGPLETQYF
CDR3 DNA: TGTGCCACCAGTGAAGGAGCGGGAGGGCCGCTCGAGACCCAGTACTTC

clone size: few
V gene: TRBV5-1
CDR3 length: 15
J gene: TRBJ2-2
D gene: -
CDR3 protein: CASSLAYPNTGELFF
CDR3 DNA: TGCGCCAGCAGCTTGGCTTATCCGAACACCGGGGAGCTGTTTTTT

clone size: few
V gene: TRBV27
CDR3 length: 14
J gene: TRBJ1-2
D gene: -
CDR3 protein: CASSTWTENYGYTF
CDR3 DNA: TGTGCCAGCAGTACCTGGACAGAAAACTATGGCTACACCTTC

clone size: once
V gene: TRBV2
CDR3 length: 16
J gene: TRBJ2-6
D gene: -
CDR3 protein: CASGIPHRSGANVLTF
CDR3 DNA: TGTGCCAGCGGGATACCGCATAGAAGCGGGGCCAACGTCCTGACTTTC

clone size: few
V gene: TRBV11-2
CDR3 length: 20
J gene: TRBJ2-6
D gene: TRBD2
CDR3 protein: CASSTRGSGRLSGGANVLTF
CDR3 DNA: TGTGCCAGCAGCACCCGGGGGAGCGGGAGGCTGTCGGGTGGGGCCAACGTCCTGACTTTC

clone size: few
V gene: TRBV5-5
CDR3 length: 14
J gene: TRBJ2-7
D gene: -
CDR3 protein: CASSPGFGDYEQYF
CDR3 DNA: TGTGCCAGCAGCCCTGGGTTTGGGGACTACGAGCAGTACTTC

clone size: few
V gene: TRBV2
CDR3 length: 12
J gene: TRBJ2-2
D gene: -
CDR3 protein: CATLGRTGELFF
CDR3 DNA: TGTGCCACATTAGGACGCACCGGGGAGCTGTTTTTT

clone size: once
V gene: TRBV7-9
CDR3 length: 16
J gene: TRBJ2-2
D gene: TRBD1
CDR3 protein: CASSLGTGQDPGELFF
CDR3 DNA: TGTGCCAGCAGCTTAGGGACAGGGCAAGATCCCGGGGAGCTGTTTTTT

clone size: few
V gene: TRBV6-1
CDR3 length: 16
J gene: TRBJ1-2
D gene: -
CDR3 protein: CASSARWGGPTMGYTF
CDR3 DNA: TGTGCCAGCAGTGCCCGGTGGGGCGGACCCACTATGGGCTACACCTTC

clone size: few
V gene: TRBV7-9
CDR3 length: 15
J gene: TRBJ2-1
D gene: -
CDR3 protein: CASSFAGDSYNEQFF
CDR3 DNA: TGTGCCAGCAGCTTCGCAGGCGACTCCTACAATGAGCAGTTCTTC

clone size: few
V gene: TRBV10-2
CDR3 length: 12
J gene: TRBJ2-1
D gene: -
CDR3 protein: CASRQTGDEQFF
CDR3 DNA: TGCGCCAGCAGACAGACTGGGGATGAGCAGTTCTTC

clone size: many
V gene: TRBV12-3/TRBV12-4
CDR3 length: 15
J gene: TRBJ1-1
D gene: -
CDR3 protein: CASSLGPGGNTEAFF
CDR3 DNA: TGTGCCAGCAGTTTAGGCCCGGGCGGGAACACTGAAGCTTTCTTT

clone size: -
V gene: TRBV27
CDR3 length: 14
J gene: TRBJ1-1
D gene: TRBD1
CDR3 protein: CASSHRGLRTEAFF
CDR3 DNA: TGTGCCAGCAGCCACAGGGGGCTGAGGACTGAAGCTTTCTTT

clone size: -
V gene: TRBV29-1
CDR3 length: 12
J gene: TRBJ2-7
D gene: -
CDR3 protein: CSVVGVTYEQYF
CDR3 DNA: TGCAGCGTTGTAGGGGTTACTTACGAGCAGTACTTC

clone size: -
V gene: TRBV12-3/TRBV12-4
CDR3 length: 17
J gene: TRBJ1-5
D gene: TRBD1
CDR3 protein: CASSPGQGAEEGQPQHF
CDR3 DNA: TGTGCCAGCAGTCCTGGACAGGGGGCGGAGGAAGGACAGCCCCAGCATTTT

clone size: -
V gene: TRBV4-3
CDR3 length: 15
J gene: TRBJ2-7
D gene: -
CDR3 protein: CASSQDLAGLGEQYF
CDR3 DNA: TGCGCCAGCAGCCAAGATCTGGCGGGATTGGGCGAGCAGTACTTC

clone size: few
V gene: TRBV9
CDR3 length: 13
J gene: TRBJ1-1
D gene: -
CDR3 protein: CASRAWDLTEAFF
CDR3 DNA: TGTGCCAGCAGGGCCTGGGATTTGACTGAAGCTTTCTTT

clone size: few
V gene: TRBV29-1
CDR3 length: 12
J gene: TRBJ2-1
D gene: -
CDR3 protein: CSVPGQFYEQFF
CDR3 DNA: TGCAGCGTCCCCGGACAGTTTTATGAGCAGTTCTTC

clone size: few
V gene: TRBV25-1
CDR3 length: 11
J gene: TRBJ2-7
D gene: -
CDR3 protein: CASSGVGEQYF
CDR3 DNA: TGTGCCAGCAGTGGAGTTGGCGAGCAGTACTTC

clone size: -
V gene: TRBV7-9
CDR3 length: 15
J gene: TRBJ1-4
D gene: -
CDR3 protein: CATREGTSSNEKLFF
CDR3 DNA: TGTGCCACCCGAGAGGGAACCTCTTCTAATGAAAAACTGTTTTTT

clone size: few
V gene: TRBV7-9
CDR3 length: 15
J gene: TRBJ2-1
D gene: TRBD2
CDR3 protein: CASSLDGRALQEQFF
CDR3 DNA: TGTGCCAGCAGCTTAGACGGGAGGGCCCTTCAAGAGCAGTTCTTC

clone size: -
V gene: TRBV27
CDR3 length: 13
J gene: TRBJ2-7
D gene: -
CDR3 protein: CASSFGAHLEQYF
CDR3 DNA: TGTGCCAGCAGTTTCGGGGCGCACTTGGAGCAGTACTTC

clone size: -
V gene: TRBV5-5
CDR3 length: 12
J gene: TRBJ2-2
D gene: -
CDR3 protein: CASSSSAGELFF
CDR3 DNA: TGTGCCAGCAGCTCTAGCGCCGGGGAGCTGTTTTTT

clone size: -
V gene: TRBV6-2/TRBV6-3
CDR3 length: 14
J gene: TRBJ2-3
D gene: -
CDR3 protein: CASSYMVGTDTQYF
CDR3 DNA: TGTGCCAGCAGTTACATGGTGGGCACAGATACGCAGTATTTT

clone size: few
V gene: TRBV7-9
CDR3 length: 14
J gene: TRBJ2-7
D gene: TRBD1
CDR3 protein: CASSPSTGPSEQYF
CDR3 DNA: TGTGCCAGCAGCCCCTCGACAGGGCCGTCTGAGCAGTACTTC

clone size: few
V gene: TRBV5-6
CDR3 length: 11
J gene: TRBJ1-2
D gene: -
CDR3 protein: CASSFGRDYTF
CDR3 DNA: TGTGCCAGCAGCTTCGGCAGAGACTACACCTTC

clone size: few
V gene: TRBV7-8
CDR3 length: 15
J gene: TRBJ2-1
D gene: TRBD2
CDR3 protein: CASSLLLAGVDEQFF
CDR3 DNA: TGTGCCAGCAGCTTGCTACTAGCGGGAGTCGATGAGCAGTTCTTC

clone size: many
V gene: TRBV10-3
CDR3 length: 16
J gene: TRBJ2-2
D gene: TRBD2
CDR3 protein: CAIRNALAANTGELFF
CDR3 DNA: TGTGCCATCAGAAATGCCCTAGCGGCGAACACCGGGGAGCTGTTTTTT

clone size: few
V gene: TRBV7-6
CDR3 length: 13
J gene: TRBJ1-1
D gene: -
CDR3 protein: CASSEGGVAEAFF
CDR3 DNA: TGTGCCAGCAGCGAGGGGGGGGTGGCTGAAGCTTTCTTT

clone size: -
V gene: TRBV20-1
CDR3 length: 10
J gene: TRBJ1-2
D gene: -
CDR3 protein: CSAPPGGYTF
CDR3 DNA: TGCAGTGCCCCTCCGGGCGGCTACACCTTC

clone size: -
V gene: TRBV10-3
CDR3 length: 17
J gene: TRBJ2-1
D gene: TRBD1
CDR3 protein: CAISESGTGVAYNEQFF
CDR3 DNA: TGTGCCATCAGTGAGTCAGGGACAGGGGTAGCCTACAATGAGCAGTTCTTC

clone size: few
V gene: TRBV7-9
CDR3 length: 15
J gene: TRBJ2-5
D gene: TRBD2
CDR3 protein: CASSLVSGRQETQYF
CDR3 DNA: TGTGCCAGCAGCTTAGTTAGCGGGAGACAAGAGACCCAGTACTTC

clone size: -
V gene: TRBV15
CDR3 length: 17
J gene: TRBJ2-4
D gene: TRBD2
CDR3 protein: CATLELGGMGTKNIQYF
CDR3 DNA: TGTGCCACCTTAGAATTGGGGGGGATGGGGACCAAAAACATTCAGTACTTC

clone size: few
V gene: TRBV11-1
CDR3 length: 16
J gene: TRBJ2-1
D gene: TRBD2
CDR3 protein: CASSRLERELNNEQFF
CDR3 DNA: TGTGCCAGCAGCCGATTGGAGCGGGAGCTCAACAATGAGCAGTTCTTC